This entry lists 25 T cell receptor beta chains sequenced from one sample in a study of shared clonotypes between healthy human individuals. The data were produced by immunoSEQ multiplex PCR, yet TCRdb's version contains in-frame clones alone and is incomplete. The profile shows roughly 300,000 clones, 73% of them singletons. Sequencing was carried out using memory CD4+ T cells sorted from blood. Subset described: CD45RA-negative fraction. The receptors shown here come from a young man in good health.

The J gene is TRBJ2-3, the V gene TRBV5-4; no clear D. CDR1 is SGHNT and CDR2 is YYREEE in the germline V gene (reference sequence). This CDR3 has 13 amino acids. V was clipped by 4 bases and J by 1 base, with 7 bases between them. The CDR3 protein is CASSPWGTDTQYF. The DNA of the CDR3 is TGTGCCAGCAGCCCGTGGGGCACAGATACGCAGTATTTT.

This clone came up once. The V and J genes are TRBV28 and TRBJ2-5; TRBD2 aligns across 7 bases. The J segment lost 4 bases and the V segment lost 5 bases, leaving 10 bases of the junction unmatched. The CDR3 spans 15 residues. CDR1 is MDHEN, CDR2 SYDVKM, per germline. CDR3 residues: CASSARDYPRETQYF. The DNA of the CDR3 is TGTGCCAGCAGTGCCCGGGACTACCCGAGAGAGACCCAGTACTTC.

This clone has only one observation. V is TRBV11-2 and J is TRBJ2-5; D ambiguous. V lost 6 bases, J lost 5 bases, and 16 bases lay in between. The CDR3 contains 14 residues. CDR1 and CDR2 from the germline V gene are SGHAT and FQNNGV. The DNA for the CDR3 is TGTGCCAGCAGACCCATTAGTAGGTGGGAGACCCAGTACTTC. Its protein is CASRPISRWETQYF.

The chain employs TRBV15 and TRBJ1-1, with 10 bases aligning to TRBD1. The J segment lost 6 bases and the V segment lost 8 bases, leaving 9 bases of the junction unmatched. Germline V gene sequence: CDR1 LNHNV, CDR2 YYDKDF (reference sequence). This CDR3 has 14 amino acids. The CDR3 coding sequence is TGTGCCACCGGAAAAAGACAGGGGGCCGCTGAAGCTTTCTTT. Its translation: CATGKRQGAAEAFF.

The V gene is TRBV30, the J gene TRBJ2-7; unclear D gene. The CDR3 is 11 amino acids. Germline CDR1 is GTSNPN and CDR2 is SVGIG (reference sequence). Trimming cost V 5 bases and J 4 bases, with 9 bases left between them. CDR3 coding DNA: TGTGCCTGGCTGGGCGGATACGAGCAGTACTTC. It encodes CAWLGGYEQYF.

This clone was seen only a few times. The chain recombines TRBV30 with TRBJ2-7, with D perhaps TRBD2 (5 bases). Trimming stripped 3 bases from V and 5 bases from J, with 11 bases between. Germline CDR1 is GTSNPN and CDR2 is SVGIG (reference sequence). The CDR3 covers 12 residues. The DNA for the CDR3 is TGTGCCTGGAGCGAGGGCTGGAACGAGCAGTACTTC. It is translated as CAWSEGWNEQYF. Together with reference TRBV30 and TRBJ2-7, the CDR3 gives the full variable domain: SQTIHQWPATLVQPVGSPLSLECTVEGTSNPNLYWYRQAAGRGLQLLFYSVGIGQISSEVPQNLSASRPQDRQFILSSKKLLLSDSGFYLCAWSEGWNEQYFGPGTRLTVT.

This CDR3 reads CASSLQGLTEAFF. The CDR3 nucleotides are TGTGCCAGCAGCTTACAGGGGCTCACTGAAGCTTTCTTT. The chain joins TRBV7-9 to TRBJ1-1; possible D gene TRBD1, 6 bases. This CDR3 has 13 amino acids. CDR1 and CDR2 from the germline V gene are SEHNR and FQNEAQ (reference sequence). V was cut by 2 bases and J by 4 bases, with 8 bases left in between.

This sequence joins TRBV29-1 and TRBJ2-1, with D tentatively TRBD2 (5 bases). V was pared by 2 bases and J by 10 bases, with 9 bases between. The CDR3 runs 11 residues. Per the germline V gene, CDR1 is SQVTM and CDR2 is ANQGSEA. CDR3 region: CSVERGWEQFF. Written as DNA, the CDR3 is TGCAGCGTTGAAAGAGGGTGGGAGCAGTTCTTC.

This rearrangement joins TRBV5-1 to TRBJ2-1; D gene ambiguous. The V end was cut by 0 bases, the J end by 7 bases, with 11 bases between. CDR1 and CDR2 from the germline V gene are SGHRS and YFSETQ. CDR3 length: 14 amino acids. For the CDR3, the DNA is TGCGCCAGCAGCTTGGCGACACCCACTAATGAGCAGTTCTTC. This encodes CASSLATPTNEQFF.

CDR3 residues: CSVDSRQGAKNIQYF. As DNA, the CDR3 is TGCAGCGTTGACTCCCGCCAGGGAGCCAAAAACATTCAGTACTTC. The rearrangement joins TRBV29-1 to TRBJ2-4, with D tentatively TRBD1 (5 bases). Trimming stripped 3 bases from V and 0 bases from J, with 12 bases between. Germline loops: CDR1 SQVTM, CDR2 ANQGSEA. CDR3 length: 15 amino acids.

The chain combines TRBV10-2 with TRBJ2-4, with D tentatively TRBD1 (6 bases). The CDR3 spans 13 residues. Trimming removed 0 bases at V and 7 bases at J, with 7 bases between. Per germline, CDR1 WSHSY and CDR2 SAAADI. The CDR3 DNA reads as TGCGCCAGCAGTGAGTCACAGGGTAACATTCAGTACTTC. It is translated as CASSESQGNIQYF.

This clone was observed a single time. The rearrangement links TRBV7-2 to TRBJ2-5; D might be TRBD1 (6 bases). Germline V gives CDR1 SGHTA, CDR2 FQGNSA. Trimming stripped 0 bases from V and 4 bases from J, with 12 bases between. The CDR3 sequence is 15 residues long. In DNA, the CDR3 is TGTGCCAGCAGCTTAGCTCTTACAGGGATAGAGACCCAGTACTTC. Residues: CASSLALTGIETQYF.

The CDR3 DNA reads as TGTGCCATCGGAGGGGGGGCTAGCGGCAGGAGCTCCTACAATGAGCAGTTCTTC. Encoded protein: CAIGGGASGRSSYNEQFF. V and J are TRBV10-3 and TRBJ2-1, with D perhaps TRBD2 (7 bases). This CDR3 contains 18 residues. Germline V lookup: CDR1 ENHRY, CDR2 SYGVKD. V gave up 8 bases and J gave up 0 bases, with 23 bases separating them.

The rearrangement links TRBV5-1 to TRBJ1-3; D unresolved. CDR1 SGHRS and CDR2 YFSETQ come from the germline V gene. This CDR3 is 16 amino acids long. Trimming took 0 bases from V and 1 from J, leaving 11 bases between them. CDR3 bases: TGCGCCAGCAGCTTGGACTTGTTGGTATCTGGAAACACCATATATTTT. Translating it yields CASSLDLLVSGNTIYF.

The chain couples TRBV7-6 to TRBJ2-7; D is possibly TRBD1 or TRBD2 (5 bases each). Germline V CDR1 and CDR2: SGHVS, FNYEAQ. V was cut by 4 bases and J by 6 bases, with 16 bases left in between. The CDR3 extends over 14 amino acids. The CDR3 nucleotides read TGTGCCAGCAGCTCGGGACCGGGGTTAGTCGAGCAGTACTTC. This codes for CASSSGPGLVEQYF.

This rearrangement joins TRBV30 to TRBJ2-5; 10 bases match TRBD2. The junction had 5 bases not matched to a gene; V was cut back by 3 bases and J by 7 bases. The CDR3 length is 13 residues. CDR1 is GTSNPN and CDR2 is SVGIG in the germline V gene (reference sequence). For the CDR3, the DNA is TGTGCCTGGAGAGCGGGAGGGCCGGTGACCCAGTACTTC. It codes for CAWRAGGPVTQYF.

V gene TRBV6-5 combines with J gene TRBJ2-7; maybe TRBD1 (5 bases). CDR1 and CDR2 (germline): MNHEY, SVGAGI. This CDR3 spans 12 amino acids. The V and J ends lost 6 bases and 2 bases respectively, with 8 bases between them. The CDR3: CASRTETYEQYF. CDR3 DNA: TGTGCCAGCAGGACAGAGACCTACGAGCAGTACTTC.

This chain links TRBV7-2 with TRBJ2-7; D gene unclear. The V and J ends lost 1 base and 6 bases respectively, with 7 bases between them. In germline, CDR1 is SGHTA, CDR2 FQGNSA. This CDR3 is 12 amino acids long. Written as DNA, the CDR3 is TGTGCCAGCAGCTTAGTTGCCTCCGAGCAGTACTTC. Translating gives CASSLVASEQYF.

The genes are TRBV6-6 and TRBJ2-3; D gene uncertain. This CDR3 has 11 amino acids. Germline V CDR1 and CDR2: MNHNY, SVGAGI (reference sequence). V lost 4 bases to trimming and J lost 6 bases, with 5 bases between them. DNA of the CDR3: TGTGCCAGCAGTTTCCCGGATACGCAGTATTTT. This translates into CASSFPDTQYF.

The chain has TRBV11-2 and TRBJ2-3; tentative D call: TRBD2 (6 bases). V gave up 2 bases and J gave up 6 bases, with 9 bases separating them. This CDR3 has 13 amino acids. Per germline, CDR1 SGHAT and CDR2 FQNNGV. The DNA of the CDR3 is TGTGCCAGCAGCTTATATCGGGGGGATACGCAGTATTTT. Its translation: CASSLYRGDTQYF.

This sequence joins TRBV6-4 and TRBJ2-2; 10 positions agree with TRBD2. V dropped 4 bases and J dropped 2; count of bases not matched to a gene: 4. The germline gives CDR1 MRHNA, CDR2 SNTAGT. The CDR3 length is 16 residues. The CDR3 region has the DNA TGTGCCAGCAGTGGCCGGACTAGCGGAAACACCGGGGAGCTGTTTTTT. Residues: CASSGRTSGNTGELFF.

The chain combines TRBV29-1 with TRBJ1-2, with 8 bases fitting TRBD1. CDR3 length: 13 residues. Germline V gene sequence: CDR1 SQVTM, CDR2 ANQGSEA. After removal of 4 bases from V and 1 base from J, the junction contained 2 bases not matched to a gene. The CDR3 spells CSVGTGNNYGYTF. CDR3 sequence (DNA): TGCAGCGTTGGGACAGGGAATAACTATGGCTACACCTTC.

This chain links TRBV30 with TRBJ1-5, with D hard to call. The length of the CDR3 is 13 residues. Germline loops: CDR1 GTSNPN, CDR2 SVGIG (reference sequence). With 0 bases removed from V and 4 bases from J, the gap between germline ends came to 7 bases. The CDR3 here is CAWSVTGNQPQHF. The CDR3 nucleotides are TGTGCCTGGAGTGTAACCGGGAATCAGCCCCAGCATTTT.

This clone was recorded a few times. J is TRBJ2-1 and V is TRBV5-1; TRBD1 or TRBD2 may be the D gene (5 bases each). This CDR3 has 17 amino acids. Deletions cut 2 bases from V and 0 bases from J, with 15 bases between. Germline V gene lookup returns CDR1 SGHRS and CDR2 YFSETQ. The CDR3 loop reads CASSFSGPQSSYNEQFF. DNA for the CDR3: TGCGCCAGCAGCTTCTCGGGGCCTCAGAGCTCCTACAATGAGCAGTTCTTC.

In this sample, this clone turned up many times. The chain is built from TRBV19 and TRBJ2-2, with D hard to call. The germline V gene encodes CDR1 LNHDA and CDR2 SQIVND (reference sequence). Trimming took off 11 bases at V and 0 bases at J, with 10 bases between the two ends. The CDR3 totals 13 residues. The CDR3 is CAGAEPNTGELFF. CDR3 nucleotide sequence: TGTGCCGGCGCGGAACCGAACACCGGGGAGCTGTTTTTT.